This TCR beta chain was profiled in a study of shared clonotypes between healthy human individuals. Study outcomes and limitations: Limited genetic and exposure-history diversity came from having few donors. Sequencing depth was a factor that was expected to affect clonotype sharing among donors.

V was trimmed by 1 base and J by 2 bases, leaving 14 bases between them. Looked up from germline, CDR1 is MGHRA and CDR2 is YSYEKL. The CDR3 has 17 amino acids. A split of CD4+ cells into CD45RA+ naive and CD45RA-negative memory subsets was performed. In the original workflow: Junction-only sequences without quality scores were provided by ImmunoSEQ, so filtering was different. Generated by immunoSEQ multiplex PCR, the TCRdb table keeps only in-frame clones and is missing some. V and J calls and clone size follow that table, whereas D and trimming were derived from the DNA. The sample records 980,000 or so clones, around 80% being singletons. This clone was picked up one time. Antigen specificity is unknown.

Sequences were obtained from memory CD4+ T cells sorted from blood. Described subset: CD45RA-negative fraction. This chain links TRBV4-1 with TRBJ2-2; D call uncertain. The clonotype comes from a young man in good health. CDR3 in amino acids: CASSQVRESGNTGELFF. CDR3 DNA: TGCGCCAGCAGCCAAGTTAGGGAATCTGGTAACACCGGGGAGCTGTTTTTT.